Below are 24 T cell receptor beta chains sequenced from a single sample in a study. One entry per CDR3 protein, called by TCRdb with MiXCR from the 5' RACE reads. This sample has 45,000 to 70,000 distinct CDR3 sequences, with around 28% found just once. Sequencing used tumor-infiltrating memory CD4+ T cells sorted from the breast tumor. The subset denotes: memory CD4+ T cells, CD4+CD45RO+CD25-. Receptors were obtained from a female donor with breast cancer.

The chain uses TRBV19 and TRBJ1-2, with D unresolved. The CDR3 is made up of 12 amino acids. V lost 7 bases, J lost 8 bases, and 14 bases lay in between. CDR1 and CDR2 from the germline V gene are LNHDA and SQIVND (reference sequence). CDR3 nucleotides: TGTGCCAGTACGGACTCCTTAATGGGCTACACCTTC. It codes for CASTDSLMGYTF.

This clonotype was detected a few times. The V and J genes are TRBV6-2 or TRBV6-3 and TRBJ2-7; D gene ambiguous. Germline V gives CDR1 MNHEY, CDR2 SVGEGT. Trimming took off 0 bases at V and 5 bases at J, with 8 bases between the two ends. This CDR3 spans 13 amino acids. CDR3 protein: CASSYSGKDEQYF. CDR3 nucleotide sequence: TGTGCCAGCAGTTACTCCGGTAAAGACGAGCAGTACTTC.

This rearrangement joins TRBV6-2 or TRBV6-3 to TRBJ2-1; 10 positions agree with TRBD2. This CDR3 has 15 amino acids. Germline CDR1 reads MNHEY; CDR2 reads SVGEGT. V was pared by 5 bases and J by 7 bases, with 8 bases of the junction left unmatched. CDR3 in amino acids: CASSTQREGFNEQFF. The CDR3, as DNA: TGTGCCAGCAGTACCCAGCGGGAGGGATTTAATGAGCAGTTCTTC.

Of note for this clonotype: The junction shows a germline mismatch at one end, possibly a read error. This chain links TRBV11-2 with TRBJ2-5, with TRBD1 matching 9 bases. Germline loops: CDR1 SGHAT, CDR2 FQNNGV. The length of the CDR3 is 13 residues. The CDR3 DNA follows: TGTGCCAGCAGCCGGGACAGGGAGGAGACTCAGTACTTC. Its protein product is CASSRDREETQYF.

This clonotype came up a few times. This chain joins TRBV4-1 and TRBJ2-6; D uncertain. Germline V gene lookup returns CDR1 MGHRA and CDR2 YSYEKL. The CDR3 is 15 residues long. Deletions cut 6 bases from V and 4 bases from J, with 13 bases between. CDR3 sequence reads: CASSSSGAGANVLTF. The DNA of the CDR3 is TGCGCCAGCAGTAGTTCGGGCGCAGGGGCCAACGTCCTGACTTTC.

Regarding this clonotype: Being one base from a much bigger clone, this may be a read error. The chain carries TRBV5-1 and TRBJ2-5; possible D gene TRBD2, 5 bases. From germline, CDR1 is SGHRS and CDR2 YFSETQ. With 0 bases removed from V and 2 bases from J, the gap between germline ends came to 14 bases. The CDR3 length is 16 residues. In nucleotides, the CDR3 is TGCGCCAGCAGCTTGGGCGGTAGCGTGGCACAAGAGACCCAGTACTTC. Its translation: CASSLGGSVAQETQYF.

The rearrangement joins TRBV6-1 to TRBJ2-2; D is ambiguous. Trimming stripped 1 base from V and 1 base from J, with 7 bases between. The CDR3 sequence is 15 residues long. Per the germline V gene, CDR1 is MNHNS and CDR2 is SASEGT. DNA of the CDR3: TGTGCCAGCAGTGAAGTGATAAAGAACACCGGGGAGCTGTTTTTT. Its protein product is CASSEVIKNTGELFF.

The chain combines TRBV11-2 with TRBJ1-1; TRBD1 is a possible D gene (5 bases). The CDR3 contains 20 residues. The V and J ends lost 6 bases and 2 bases respectively, with 31 bases between them. Germline V gene data show CDR1 as SGHAT and CDR2 as FQNNGV. The CDR3 loop is CASRPNLWGGRGWLNTEAFF. The CDR3 DNA is TGTGCCAGCAGGCCCAACCTCTGGGGGGGACGAGGCTGGCTTAACACTGAAGCTTTCTTT.

This clonotype occurred many times. The rearrangement uses TRBV7-2 and TRBJ2-5, with 8 positions matching TRBD1. Germline CDR1 is SGHTA and CDR2 is FQGNSA. V lost 5 bases and J lost 6; bases outside the gene matches: 5. The CDR3 sequence is 13 residues long. The CDR3 loop is CASSRGQGQTQYF. The CDR3 nucleotides are TGTGCCAGCAGCCGTGGACAGGGTCAGACCCAGTACTTC. Filled out from reference TRBV7-2 and TRBJ2-5, the complete variable domain reads GAGVSQSPSNKVTEKGKDVELRCDPISGHTALYWYRQSLGQGLEFLIYFQGNSAPDKSGLPSDRFSAERTGGSVSTLTIQRTQQEDSAVYLCASSRGQGQTQYFGPGTRLLVL.

In this sample, this clonotype turned up a few times. The rearrangement links TRBV5-1 to TRBJ2-1; 9 nucleotides agree with TRBD2. With V trimmed by 4 bases and J by 9 bases, 14 bases remained unmatched. CDR1 is SGHRS, CDR2 YFSETQ, per germline. This CDR3 comprises 16 residues. In DNA form, the CDR3 reads TGCGCCAGCAGCCCCACTAGCGGGTCGGGATCAACTGAGCAGTTCTTC. It yields the protein CASSPTSGSGSTEQFF.

CDR3: CASSAGTGGTYTQYF. CDR3 coding DNA: TGTGCCAGCAGCGCCGGGACAGGGGGCACTTATACGCAGTATTTT. The chain is built from TRBV6-6 and TRBJ2-3; 12 bases are shared with TRBD1. This CDR3 contains 15 residues. Germline V gives CDR1 MNHNY, CDR2 SVGAGI (reference sequence). Trimming cost V 6 bases and J 7 bases; bases outside gene matches: 8.

Turning to this clonotype: The junction shows a germline mismatch at one end, possibly a read error. J is TRBJ1-2 and V is TRBV24-1; 8 bases align to TRBD1. The V gene's germline CDR1 is KGHDR and CDR2 SFDVKD. This CDR3 has 14 residues. CDR3 sequence: CATSDDRGNYGYTF. CDR3 nucleotide sequence: TGCGCCACCAGTGATGACAGGGGCAACTATGGCTACACCTTC.

The sample holds a few counts of this clonotype. The rearrangement links TRBV7-3 to TRBJ2-1; TRBD1 agrees at 9 bases. The CDR3 loop spans 15 amino acids. With V trimmed by 5 bases and J by 4 bases, 6 bases remained unmatched. CDR1 is SGHTA, CDR2 FQGTGA, per germline. CDR3 bases: TGTGCCAGCAGCCTACAGGGACAGGGTTACAATGAGCAGTTCTTC. Translated: CASSLQGQGYNEQFF.

This clonotype occurred a few times. The chain recombines TRBV6-5 with TRBJ2-7; possible D gene TRBD1, 6 bases. Trimming pared 3 bases from V and 2 bases from J, leaving 11 bases between. Germline V CDR1 and CDR2: MNHEY, SVGAGI. This CDR3 comprises 14 residues. The CDR3 is CASSYKPGAYEQYF. As DNA, the CDR3 is TGTGCCAGCAGTTATAAACCAGGGGCCTACGAGCAGTACTTC.

This clonotype appeared many times. The chain couples TRBV5-1 to TRBJ2-3; the D is unclear. Germline CDR1 and CDR2: SGHRS and YFSETQ. Trimming pared 5 bases from V and 0 bases from J, leaving 10 bases between. The CDR3 extends over 14 amino acids. CDR3: CASRPGPSTDTQYF. CDR3 DNA: TGCGCCAGCAGGCCCGGGCCTAGCACAGATACGCAGTATTTT.

The chain carries TRBV3-1 and TRBJ2-3; 10 bases align to TRBD2. Germline-derived CDR1 and CDR2 are LGHDT and YNNKEL (reference sequence). The length of the CDR3 is 16 residues. The junction had 4 bases not matched to a gene; V was cut back by 4 bases and J by 0 bases. The CDR3, as DNA: TGTGCCAGCAGCCCGGGGACTAGCGACAGCACAGATACGCAGTATTTT. It specifies CASSPGTSDSTDTQYF.

DNA for the CDR3: TGTGCCAGCAGCTGGGGCCTAAGTTGGGAGCGAGAAGAGACCCAGTACTTC. This translates into CASSWGLSWEREETQYF. The chain is built from TRBV5-6 and TRBJ2-5, with D perhaps being TRBD1 or TRBD2 (5 bases each). Germline values: CDR1 SGHDT, CDR2 YYEEEE. The CDR3 is made up of 17 amino acids. V lost 3 bases, J lost 3 bases, and 21 bases lay in between.

This chain links TRBV7-3 with TRBJ2-1; TRBD2 is a possible D gene (6 bases). V lost 2 bases and J 9 bases, leaving 17 bases between the germline ends. This CDR3 is built from 15 residues. Germline loops: CDR1 SGHTA, CDR2 FQGTGA. CDR3 coding DNA: TGTGCCAGCAGCTTAGACCCCGGGAGCTCCGGTGAGCAGTTCTTC. It yields the protein CASSLDPGSSGEQFF.

This clonotype was picked up a small number of times. The chain couples TRBV5-1 to TRBJ2-6, with 7 bases that match TRBD2. Germline values: CDR1 SGHRS, CDR2 YFSETQ. This CDR3 comprises 18 residues. V shed 3 bases, J shed 2 bases, and the junction held 11 bases outside the gene matches. The CDR3 DNA is TGCGCCAGCAGCTCCTTGGGCGGGGGAGGAACTGGGGCCAACGTCCTGACTTTC. This translates into CASSSLGGGGTGANVLTF.

This clonotype was seen a handful of times. V is TRBV19 and J is TRBJ2-3; D assignment may be TRBD1 or TRBD2 (5 bases each). CDR1 is LNHDA and CDR2 is SQIVND in the germline V gene (reference sequence). V dropped 5 bases and J dropped 0 bases, with 12 bases sitting between them. This CDR3 region has 15 residues. CDR3 amino acids: CASSLGTLSTDTQYF. Here the CDR3 DNA reads TGTGCCAGTAGTCTGGGGACCCTTAGCACAGATACGCAGTATTTT.

DNA of the CDR3: TGTGCCAGCAGCAAAGGGGGGGGAACAAATTCACCCCTCCACTTT. It encodes CASSKGGGTNSPLHF. The V and J genes are TRBV21-1 and TRBJ1-6; no check of the table's D call, TRBD1, against the DNA was made. TRBV21-1 is a documented pseudogene. The length of the CDR3 is 15 residues.

This chain joins TRBV6-5 and TRBJ2-1; D unclear. Trimming stripped 5 bases from V and 3 bases from J, with 11 bases between. The CDR3 length is 14 residues. CDR1 and CDR2 (germline): MNHEY, SVGAGI. The CDR3 region is CASSPRASYNEQFF. CDR3 nucleotide sequence: TGTGCCAGCAGTCCCCGTGCTAGCTACAATGAGCAGTTCTTC.

This rearrangement joins TRBV6-5 to TRBJ2-7, with D unclear. CDR1 MNHEY and CDR2 SVGAGI come from the germline V gene. V lost 4 bases and J lost 5, with 6 bases in between. The CDR3 runs 11 residues. The CDR3 bases are TGTGCCAGCAGTTCGACGGACGAGCAGTACTTC. Protein product: CASSSTDEQYF.

J is TRBJ2-7 and V is TRBV24-1, with TRBD1 matching 7 bases. Looked up from germline, CDR1 is KGHDR and CDR2 is SFDVKD. V shed 8 bases and J 5 bases; nucleotides not matched to a gene: 5. CDR3 length: 12 residues. As DNA, the CDR3 is TGTGCCACCACAGACAGGGACCACGAGCAGTACTTC. Translating gives CATTDRDHEQYF.